A single sample is the source of the 32 T cell receptor beta chains below, sequenced in a study of post-analysis software for immune sequencing data. Study observations and caveats: Higher frequency in patients than in controls was seen for roughly five TRBV segments, with TRBV5-6, TRBV5-1 and TRBV20-1 among them.

Prepared TCR beta cDNA libraries contained unique molecular identifiers. Using its own MiXCR run on the PCR reads, TCRdb lists one record per CDR3 protein. The table records around 710,000 distinct CDR3 sequences, about 43% of them present only once. Their antigens are not known. The specimen was blood. The source of these receptors is a girl between 5 and 17 years old with multiple sclerosis.

The genes are TRBV6-2 or TRBV6-3 and TRBJ2-7, with no clear D. Trimming pared 0 bases from V and 5 bases from J, leaving 11 bases between. There are 14 residues in the CDR3. Germline V gene data show CDR1 as MNHEY and CDR2 as SVGEGT. The CDR3 DNA follows: TGTGCCAGCAGTTACTCGAGGCAGTCCAACGAGCAGTACTTC. Translating gives CASSYSRQSNEQYF.

The chain joins TRBV30 to TRBJ1-2; D is ambiguous. CDR3 size: 13 residues. V lost 5 bases, J lost 0 bases, and 10 bases lay in between. The germline CDR1 and CDR2 sequences are GTSNPN and SVGIG (reference sequence). The CDR3 loop reads CAWRDLTNYGYTF. DNA for the CDR3: TGTGCCTGGCGGGATCTAACTAACTATGGCTACACCTTC. Looking up the rest from reference TRBV30 and TRBJ1-2 gives the full variable domain: SQTIHQWPATLVQPVGSPLSLECTVEGTSNPNLYWYRQAAGRGLQLLFYSVGIGQISSEVPQNLSASRPQDRQFILSSKKLLLSDSGFYLCAWRDLTNYGYTFGSGTRLTVV.

This clonotype occurred a few times. This chain links TRBV12-3 or TRBV12-4 with TRBJ2-5, with D possibly matching TRBD2 (6 bases). The length of the CDR3 is 12 residues. V was cut by 4 bases and J by 5 bases, with 8 bases left in between. The CDR3 DNA reads as TGTGCCAGCAGTTGGGAGGCGGAGACCCAGTACTTC. This gives the protein CASSWEAETQYF.

In its sample, this clonotype was seen a few times. The V and J genes are TRBV12-3 or TRBV12-4 and TRBJ1-2; weak D call: TRBD1 (5 bases). The CDR3 spans 12 residues. The germline V and J ends were trimmed by 6 bases and 4 bases, with 9 bases remaining between them. The CDR3 coding sequence is TGTGCCAGCAGGGGGCGGGTCTATGGCTACACCTTC. Protein sequence: CASRGRVYGYTF.

V usage is TRBV4-2 and J usage is TRBJ1-2, with D unclear. CDR3 length: 13 amino acids. Germline CDR1 reads LGHNA; CDR2 reads YNFKEQ. Between the trimmed V and J ends, which lost 6 bases and 6 bases, there was a span of 14 bases. CDR3 region: CASRYGPQDGYTF. CDR3 nucleotides: TGTGCCAGCAGATATGGGCCGCAGGATGGCTACACCTTC.

The CDR3 region is CSARDPKGLIYNEQYF. DNA for the CDR3: TGCAGTGCTAGAGATCCCAAGGGGTTGATCTACAATGAGCAGTACTTC. The chain links TRBV20-1 to TRBJ2-1; possible D gene TRBD1, 5 bases. The closer fit of TRBJ2-7 to the DNA end suggests the J call may be wrong. CDR1 and CDR2 (germline): DFQATT, SNEGSKA (reference sequence). This CDR3 has 16 amino acids.

The chain uses TRBV5-4 and TRBJ2-1; 9 nucleotides match TRBD1. From germline, CDR1 is SGHNT and CDR2 YYREEE (reference sequence). The CDR3 sequence is 15 residues long. V shed 4 bases and J 6 bases; nucleotides not matched to a gene: 8. CDR3 nucleotides: TGTGCCAGCAGCCTAGACGGACAGGGGTTCAATGAGCAGTTCTTC. The encoded protein is CASSLDGQGFNEQFF. Full variable domain (remainder filled in from reference TRBV5-4 and TRBJ2-1): ETGVTQSPTHLIKTRGQQVTLRCSSQSGHNTVSWYQQALGQGPQFIFQYYREEENGRGNFPPRFSGLQFPNYSSELNVNALELDDSALYLCASSLDGQGFNEQFFGPGTRLTVL.

In its sample, this clonotype was seen a few times. This chain uses TRBV5-5 with TRBJ1-4; D might be TRBD1 (6 bases). Per germline, CDR1 SGHKS and CDR2 YYEKEE (reference sequence). V lost 4 bases and J 15 bases, leaving 22 bases between the germline ends. The CDR3 has 14 amino acids. The CDR3 protein is CASSRGHGDLPVFF. In nucleotides, the CDR3 is TGTGCCAGCAGCCGGGGACATGGTGATCTCCCTGTGTTTTTT.

About this clonotype itself: Sequence at one end of the junction differs from germline and may be a read error. This rearrangement joins TRBV20-1 to TRBJ2-4; D uncertain. The germline V gene has CDR1 DFQATT and CDR2 SNEGSKA (reference sequence). The CDR3 totals 15 residues. The CDR3 DNA is TGCAGTGCTAGAGATCTTTGGGAAGGCTTCGACATTCGGTACTTC. Translated, it gives CSARDLWEGFDIRYF.

This clonotype was recorded a few times. This chain uses TRBV20-1 with TRBJ2-1, with D possibly TRBD2 on 5 matching bases. The CDR3 runs to 15 residues. CDR1 and CDR2 (germline): DFQATT, SNEGSKA (reference sequence). Trimming took off 5 bases at V and 3 bases at J, with 17 bases between the two ends. CDR3 sequence reads: CSAPPLSGLYNEQFF. The CDR3 DNA is TGCAGTGCTCCCCCCCTGAGCGGACTCTACAATGAGCAGTTCTTC.

V gene TRBV5-1 combines with J gene TRBJ2-5; possibly TRBD2 for D (5 bases). The CDR3 is 12 amino acids. Trimming took off 7 bases at V and 4 bases at J, with 11 bases between the two ends. The V gene's germline CDR1 is SGHRS and CDR2 YFSETQ. In nucleotides, the CDR3 is TGCGCCAGCGGGGTCGAGGGAGAGACCCAGTACTTC. Its translation is CASGVEGETQYF.

V and J are TRBV5-6 and TRBJ2-7; weak D call: TRBD1 (6 bases). The CDR3 has 14 amino acids. Germline V gene data show CDR1 as SGHDT and CDR2 as YYEEEE. Trimming cost V 1 base and J 6 bases, with 14 bases left between them. The CDR3, as DNA: TGTGCCAGCAGCTTGTTGCAGGGGAACTTCGAGCAGTACTTC. This sequence encodes CASSLLQGNFEQYF.

The chain has TRBV29-1 and TRBJ2-3, with 10 bases fitting TRBD1. The V gene's germline CDR1 is SQVTM and CDR2 ANQGSEA. The CDR3 length is 15 residues. V lost 3 bases and J lost 4; bases outside the gene matches: 7. CDR3 DNA: TGCAGCGTTGAGTACGGGACAGGGGAGGCAGATACGCAGTATTTT. Translation gives CSVEYGTGEADTQYF.

The gene calls are TRBV29-1 and TRBJ2-7; 9 bases fit TRBD2. J lost 7 bases, V lost 1 base, and 8 bases had no gene match. CDR1 is SQVTM and CDR2 is ANQGSEA in the germline V gene. This CDR3 comprises 14 residues. The CDR3 region is CSVEGLAGNNEQYF. CDR3 DNA: TGCAGCGTTGAAGGGCTAGCGGGAAACAATGAGCAGTACTTC.

The V and J genes are TRBV12-3 or TRBV12-4 and TRBJ2-1; 9 bases agree with TRBD2. The length of the CDR3 is 15 residues. V shed 3 bases, J shed 8 bases, and the junction held 8 bases outside the gene matches. This chain's CDR3 is CASSFVVAGADEQFF. Here the CDR3 DNA reads TGTGCCAGCAGTTTCGTGGTAGCGGGAGCGGATGAGCAGTTCTTC.

This clonotype was seen more than once but under ten times. The chain is built from TRBV5-1 and TRBJ2-7; D gene uncertain. The V end lost 4 bases, the J end lost 0 bases, and 17 bases lay between the germline ends. The CDR3 runs to 16 residues. Germline CDR1 and CDR2: SGHRS and YFSETQ. As DNA, the CDR3 is TGCGCCAGCAGCCCCCCTTATGAGTGCCTCTCCTACGAGCAGTACTTC. Protein product: CASSPPYECLSYEQYF.

The V call is TRBV12-3 or TRBV12-4, the J call TRBJ1-4; the match to TRBD1 covers 8 bases. V gave up 6 bases and J gave up 8 bases; unmatched junction bases: 8. CDR3 length: 14 amino acids. The CDR3 coding sequence is TGTGCCAGCAGCCCAACAGGGGGTCGGGAAAAACTGTTTTTT. Amino acids: CASSPTGGREKLFF.

The J gene is TRBJ1-2, the V gene TRBV29-1; maybe TRBD1 (6 bases). The V and J ends lost 7 bases and 2 bases respectively, with 14 bases between them. Germline-derived CDR1 and CDR2 are SQVTM and ANQGSEA. This CDR3 comprises 13 residues. CDR3 DNA sequence: TGCAGCGGTGCAACGGGGGCGAACTATGGCTACACCTTC. Amino acid sequence: CSGATGANYGYTF.

This chain connects TRBV3-1 to TRBJ2-5; 8 bases are a match to TRBD1. The V gene's germline CDR1 is LGHDT and CDR2 YNNKEL (reference sequence). V gave up 6 bases and J gave up 4 bases; unmatched junction bases: 7. The CDR3 has 14 residues. The CDR3 sequence is CASSLAGQGETQYF. CDR3 nucleotides: TGTGCCAGCAGTCTCGCCGGACAGGGAGAGACCCAGTACTTC.

This clonotype was counted a few times. The V call is TRBV6-1, the J call TRBJ1-6, with a possible D match to TRBD1 (5 bases). The CDR3 extends over 14 amino acids. The ends were cut back, 4 bases at V and 7 bases at J, with 11 bases in the middle. Germline CDR1 reads MNHNS; CDR2 reads SASEGT. CDR3 DNA sequence: TGTGCCAGCAGTGTGGGACCCTGGAATTCACCCCTCCACTTT. The encoded protein is CASSVGPWNSPLHF.

This clonotype appeared a few times. V usage is TRBV6-4 and J usage is TRBJ2-5; 12 bases fit TRBD1. The ends lost 1 base at V and 6 bases at J; junction bases unmatched: 9. CDR3 length: 17 residues. Germline V gene lookup returns CDR1 MRHNA and CDR2 SNTAGT. CDR3 sequence: CASSDFGTGGECKTQYF. The DNA for the CDR3 is TGTGCCAGCAGTGACTTCGGGACAGGGGGCGAATGTAAGACCCAGTACTTC.

V and J are TRBV20-1 and TRBJ2-4, with 10 bases lining up with TRBD2. The end of the DNA aligns better with TRBJ2-7, so the J call may be wrong. From germline, CDR1 is DFQATT and CDR2 SNEGSKA (reference sequence). The CDR3 covers 15 residues. The CDR3 spells CSARGSGLASYEQYF. The CDR3 DNA follows: TGCAGTGCTAGAGGCTCGGGACTAGCGAGCTACGAGCAGTACTTC.

The V gene is TRBV6-2 or TRBV6-3, the J gene TRBJ2-7; no reliable D call. The ends were cut back, 2 bases at V and 7 bases at J, with 9 bases in the middle. The CDR3 is made up of 12 amino acids. CDR1 is MNHEY and CDR2 is SVGEGT in the germline V gene. The CDR3 here is CASSYMNVEQYF. The CDR3 nucleotides are TGTGCCAGCAGTTACATGAATGTGGAGCAGTACTTC.

This clonotype was observed a few times. The chain uses TRBV7-8 and TRBJ2-7, with D perhaps matching TRBD1 (6 bases). The V end lost 6 bases, the J end lost 2 bases, and 14 bases lay between the germline ends. This CDR3 comprises 14 residues. Germline CDR1 SGHVS, CDR2 FQNEAQ. CDR3 sequence (DNA): TGTGCCAGCAGATCCCGGGACACCCCCTACGAGCAGTACTTC. This gives the protein CASRSRDTPYEQYF.

The chain couples TRBV29-1 to TRBJ1-1; D might be TRBD1 (6 bases). Trimming removed 7 bases at V and 6 bases at J, with 15 bases between. The CDR3 totals 12 residues. Per the germline V gene, CDR1 is SQVTM and CDR2 is ANQGSEA. CDR3 in amino acids: CSAQVGGPEAFF. The DNA for the CDR3 is TGCAGCGCCCAAGTAGGGGGACCTGAAGCTTTCTTT.

The chain couples TRBV12-3 or TRBV12-4 to TRBJ1-6; D might be TRBD1 (5 bases). CDR3 length equals 15 residues. Trimming removed 5 bases from V and 5 bases from J, with 13 bases in between. The CDR3 is CASSLGTANNSPLHF. The CDR3, as DNA: TGTGCCAGCAGTCTAGGGACCGCTAATAATTCACCCCTCCACTTT.

The chain uses TRBV29-1 and TRBJ1-1; tentative D call: TRBD1 (6 bases). The germline CDR1 and CDR2 sequences are SQVTM and ANQGSEA. V lost 6 bases and J lost 2, with 19 bases in between. This CDR3 is built from 15 residues. The DNA of the CDR3 is TGCAGCGTGGGGGCCTACCAGGAGAGAAACACTGAAGCTTTCTTT. Translated, it gives CSVGAYQERNTEAFF.

The chain combines TRBV12-3 or TRBV12-4 with TRBJ2-3; 12 nucleotides agree with TRBD1. V lost 8 bases, J lost 4 bases, and 10 bases stayed unmatched. CDR3 length: 16 amino acids. CDR3 residues: CASLKRGQGASDTQYF. The DNA for the CDR3 is TGTGCCAGCTTGAAGCGGGGACAGGGGGCATCAGATACGCAGTATTTT.

As DNA, the CDR3 is TGTGCCAGCAGCTTAGACGGCGGGGGGCGGATTCGGGAGACCCAGTACTTC. It translates to CASSLDGGGRIRETQYF. The rearrangement joins TRBV7-6 to TRBJ2-5; 8 bases map to TRBD2. The CDR3 is made up of 17 amino acids. V trimming: 1 base; J trimming: 5 bases; junction bases outside the gene matches: 12. The V gene's germline CDR1 is SGHVS and CDR2 FNYEAQ.

This rearrangement joins TRBV10-3 to TRBJ2-7; 10 positions agree with TRBD1. CDR3 length equals 13 residues. Germline V gene sequence: CDR1 ENHRY, CDR2 SYGVKD. Trimming cost V 4 bases and J 3 bases; bases outside gene matches: 0. In DNA, the CDR3 is TGTGCCATCAGTGGGGACAGGGGCTACGAGCAGTACTTC. Translating it yields CAISGDRGYEQYF.

This chain links TRBV10-3 with TRBJ2-7, with 7 positions matching TRBD1. The CDR3 loop spans 15 amino acids. With 2 bases clipped from V and 2 bases from J, the junction kept 6 bases outside the gene matches. Germline V gives CDR1 ENHRY, CDR2 SYGVKD. The CDR3 DNA is TGTGCCATCAGTGAGCAACAGGACAGGACCTACGAGCAGTACTTC. This encodes CAISEQQDRTYEQYF.

This clonotype was observed a few times. The J gene is TRBJ2-1, the V gene TRBV6-5, with TRBD2 as a possible D gene (5 bases). CDR3 length: 16 amino acids. V was shortened by 0 bases and J by 5 bases, with 14 bases between the two germline ends. Germline V gene sequence: CDR1 MNHEY, CDR2 SVGAGI. This CDR3 is CASSYSGLARDNEQFF. Written as DNA, the CDR3 is TGTGCCAGCAGTTACTCGGGATTAGCGCGGGACAATGAGCAGTTCTTC.